This TCR beta chain comes out of a study of T cell responses to AZD1222 COVID-19 vaccine. Repertoires were generated with immunoSEQ multiplex PCR, while TCRdb's copy carries only in-frame clones and drops some. The sample holds 95,000 or so clones, roughly nine tenths seen once. V lost 3 bases and J lost 12; bases outside the gene matches: 12. Per the germline V gene, CDR1 is SQVTM and CDR2 is ANQGSEA. The CDR3 is 13 amino acids. The gene calls are TRBV29-1 and TRBJ1-1; 8 bases are a match to TRBD1. The specimen comprised peripheral blood, sampled 28 days after the second AZD1222 dose. The origin of this receptor is an adult who received the AZD1222 COVID-19 vaccine. The CDR3 here is CSVESTGEGPPFF. Written as DNA, the CDR3 is TGCAGCGTTGAGTCGACAGGGGAAGGACCTCCTTTCTTT.